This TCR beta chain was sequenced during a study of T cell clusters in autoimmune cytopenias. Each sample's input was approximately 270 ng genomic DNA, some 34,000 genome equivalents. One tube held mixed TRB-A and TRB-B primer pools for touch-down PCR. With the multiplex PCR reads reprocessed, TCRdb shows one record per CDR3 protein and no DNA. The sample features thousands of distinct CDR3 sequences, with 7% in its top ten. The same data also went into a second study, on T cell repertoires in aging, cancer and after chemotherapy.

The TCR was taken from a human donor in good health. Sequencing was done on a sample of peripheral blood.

The CDR3 spells CASSQAGTGANQPQHF. V gene TRBV6-2 or TRBV6-3 combines with J gene TRBJ1-5; TCRdb's D call, TRBD1, is unchecked because there is no DNA. CDR1 is MNHEY, CDR2 SVGEGT, per germline. CDR3 length: 16 amino acids.